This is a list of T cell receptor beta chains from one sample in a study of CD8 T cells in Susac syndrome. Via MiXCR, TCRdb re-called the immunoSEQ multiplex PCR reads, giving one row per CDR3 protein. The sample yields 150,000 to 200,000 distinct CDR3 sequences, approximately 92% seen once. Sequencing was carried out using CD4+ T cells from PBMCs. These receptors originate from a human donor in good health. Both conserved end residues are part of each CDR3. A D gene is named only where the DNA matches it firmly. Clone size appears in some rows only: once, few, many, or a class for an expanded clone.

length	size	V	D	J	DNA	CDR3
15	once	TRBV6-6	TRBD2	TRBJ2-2	TGTGCCAGCAGTGTCGTGGCGGGGGGGCCCGGGGAGCTGTTTTTT	CASSVVAGGPGELFF
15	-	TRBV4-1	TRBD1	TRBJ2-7	TGCGCCAGCAGCCCAGACAGGGGGCGAGATCACGAGCAGTACTTC	CASSPDRGRDHEQYF
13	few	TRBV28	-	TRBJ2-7	TGTGCCAGCAGTTTATCCCAGGGTTACGAGCAGTACTTC	CASSLSQGYEQYF
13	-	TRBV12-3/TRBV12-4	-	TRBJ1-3	TGTGCCAGCAGCCTCAGGGTTGGAAACACCATATATTTT	CASSLRVGNTIYF
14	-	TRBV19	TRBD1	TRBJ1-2	TGTGCCAGTAGTCCAACCGGGACAGGGAATAGCTACACCTTC	CASSPTGTGNSYTF
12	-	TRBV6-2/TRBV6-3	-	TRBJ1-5	TGTGCCAGCAGTGAACAGGGACAGCCCCAGCATTTT	CASSEQGQPQHF
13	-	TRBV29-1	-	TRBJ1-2	TGCAGCGTAACCAGGGGAGCTAACTATGGCTACACCTTC	CSVTRGANYGYTF
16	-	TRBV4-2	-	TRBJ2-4	TGTGCCAGCAGCCAAGAGCTCGGGGGAGCCAAAAACATTCAGTACTTC	CASSQELGGAKNIQYF
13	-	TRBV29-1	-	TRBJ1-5	TGCAGCGTTGAAGAGGGTGCCGGGCAGCCCCAGCATTTT	CSVEEGAGQPQHF
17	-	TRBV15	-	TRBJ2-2	TGTGCCACCAGAACCCTCCGGGACAACAAGAACACCGGGGAGCTGTTTTTT	CATRTLRDNKNTGELFF
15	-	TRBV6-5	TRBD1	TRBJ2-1	TGTGCCAGCAGTCGGCCGGGACAGGGTCTCAATGAGCAGTTCTTC	CASSRPGQGLNEQFF
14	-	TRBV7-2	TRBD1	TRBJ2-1	TGTGCCAGCAGCTCGATACAGGGGAGTAATGAGCAGTTCTTC	CASSSIQGSNEQFF
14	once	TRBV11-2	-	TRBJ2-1	TGTGCCAGCAGCCTGGGGGACCCAAGGGATGAGCAGTTCTTC	CASSLGDPRDEQFF
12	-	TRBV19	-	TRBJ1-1	TGTGCCAGTAGTATCCCGGAAACTGAAGCTTTCTTT	CASSIPETEAFF
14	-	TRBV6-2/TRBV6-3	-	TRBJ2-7	TGTGCCAGCAGTCAGTTTCACAGACCCTACGAGCAGTACTTC	CASSQFHRPYEQYF
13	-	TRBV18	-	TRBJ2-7	TGTGCCAGCTCACCCTCCGGACAGAACGAGCAGTACTTC	CASSPSGQNEQYF
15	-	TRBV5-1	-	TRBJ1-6	TGCGCCAGCAGCTTGGATGGAGACGATAATTCACCCCTCCACTTT	CASSLDGDDNSPLHF
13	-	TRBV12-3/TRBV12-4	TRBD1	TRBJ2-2	TGTGCCAGTCGGACAGGCGAAACCGGGGAGCTGTTTTTT	CASRTGETGELFF
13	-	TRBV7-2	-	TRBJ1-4	TGTGCCAGCAGCATCCCGCCTAACCCTAAACTGTTTTTT	CASSIPPNPKLFF
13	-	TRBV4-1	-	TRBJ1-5	TGCGCCAGCCGGGCCCATGGAAATCAGCCCCAGCATTTT	CASRAHGNQPQHF
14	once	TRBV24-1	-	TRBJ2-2	TGTGCCACCAGTGACCCCAATGGGTTCGGGGAGCTGTTTTTT	CATSDPNGFGELFF
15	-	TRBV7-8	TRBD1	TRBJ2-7	TGTGCCAGCAGCTTAGCCGGGACAGGGGGCAACGAGCAGTACTTC	CASSLAGTGGNEQYF
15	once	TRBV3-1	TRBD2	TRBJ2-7	TGTGCCAGCAGCCAAGAGCGGGGGATCTCCTACGAGCAGTACTTC	CASSQERGISYEQYF
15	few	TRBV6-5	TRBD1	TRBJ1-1	TGTGCCAGCAGTTCCTCCGGGACAGGGAACACTGAAGCTTTCTTT	CASSSSGTGNTEAFF
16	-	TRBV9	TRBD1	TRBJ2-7	TGTGCCAGCAGCGTAGGAGCCGGGACAGGGGGTTACGAGCAGTACTTC	CASSVGAGTGGYEQYF
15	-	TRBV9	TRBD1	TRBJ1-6	TGTGCCAGCAGCCCCCGAGGGGGCTCAGATTCACCCCTCCACTTT	CASSPRGGSDSPLHF
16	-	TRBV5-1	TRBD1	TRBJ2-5	TGCGCCAGCAGAGCCCCCGAACAGGGGTCCCAAGAGACCCAGTACTTC	CASRAPEQGSQETQYF
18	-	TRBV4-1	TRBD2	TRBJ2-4	TGCGCCAGCAGCCCAGGACTAGCGGGGGGGTATGCCAAAAACATTCAGTACTTC	CASSPGLAGGYAKNIQYF
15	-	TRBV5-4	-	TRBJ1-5	TGTGCCAGCAGCTTGGGGGGTCGCGGGAATCAGCCCCAGCATTTT	CASSLGGRGNQPQHF
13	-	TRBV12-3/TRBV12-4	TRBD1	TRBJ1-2	TGTGCCAGCAGTTGGACAGGGGAAGGAGGCTACACCTTC	CASSWTGEGGYTF
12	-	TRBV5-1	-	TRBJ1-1	TGCGCCAGCAGCAGGGGAGACACTGAAGCTTTCTTT	CASSRGDTEAFF
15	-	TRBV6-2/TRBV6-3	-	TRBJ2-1	TGTGCCAGCAGTTACCTGGGGGTGGGCTACAATGAGCAGTTCTTC	CASSYLGVGYNEQFF
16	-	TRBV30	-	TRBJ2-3	TGTGCCTGGAGTGTCGGTCTGCGGGCGAACACAGATACGCAGTATTTT	CAWSVGLRANTDTQYF
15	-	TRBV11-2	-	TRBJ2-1	TGTGCCAGCAGCTTAGTGTACAGGGTCGGGGATGAGCAGTTCTTC	CASSLVYRVGDEQFF
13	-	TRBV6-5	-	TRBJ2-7	TGTGCCAGCAGCTCCGGGACCCTCTACGAGCAGTACTTC	CASSSGTLYEQYF
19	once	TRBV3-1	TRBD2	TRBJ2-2	TGTGCCAGCAGCCCGTGGACTAGCTCGGCGTCGGGTTTGGCTGGGGAGCTGTTTTTT	CASSPWTSSASGLAGELFF
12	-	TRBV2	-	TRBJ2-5	TGTGCCAGCAGTGACCCCCGGGAGACCCAGTACTTC	CASSDPRETQYF
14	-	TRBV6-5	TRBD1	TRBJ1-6	TGTGCCAGCAGTTACTCGACAGGGATCTCACCCCTCCACTTT	CASSYSTGISPLHF
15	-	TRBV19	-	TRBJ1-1	TGTGCCAGTAGTCTACGCCCACAGGGAGGCACTGAAGCTTTCTTT	CASSLRPQGGTEAFF
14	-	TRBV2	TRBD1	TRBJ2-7	TGTGCCAGCAGTGATGACAGGGTCGTCAACGAGCAGTACTTC	CASSDDRVVNEQYF
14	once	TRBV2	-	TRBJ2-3	TGTGCCAGCAGCTCGCAGGCCCCCACAGATACGCAGTATTTT	CASSSQAPTDTQYF
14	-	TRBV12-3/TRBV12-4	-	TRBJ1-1	TGTGCCAGCACTCGAGGGGGGATGAACACTGAAGCTTTCTTT	CASTRGGMNTEAFF
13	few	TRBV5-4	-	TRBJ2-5	TGTGCCAGCAGCTTTGGAGGTGGGGAGACCCAGTACTTC	CASSFGGGETQYF
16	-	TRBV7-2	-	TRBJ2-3	TGTGCCAGCAGCTTAGTCTCGGGACGGACGTCCAGTGCGCAGTATTTT	CASSLVSGRTSSAQYF
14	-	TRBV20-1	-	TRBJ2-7	TGCAGTGCTAAGACCGGTCGGGTTACCTACGAGCAGTACTTC	CSAKTGRVTYEQYF
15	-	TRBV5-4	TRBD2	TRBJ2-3	TGTGCCAGCAGCTACATAGCGGGGGCCACAGATACGCAGTATTTT	CASSYIAGATDTQYF
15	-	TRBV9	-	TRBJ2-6	TGTGCCAGCAGCCTTAGCCCCTCTGGGGCCAACGTCCTGACTTTC	CASSLSPSGANVLTF
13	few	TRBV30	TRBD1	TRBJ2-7	TGTGCCTGGAGTGTAACAGGGGGATACGAGCAGTACTTC	CAWSVTGGYEQYF
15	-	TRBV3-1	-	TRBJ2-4	TGTGCCAGCAGCCAAGAGTACAGCCTCAAAAACATTCAGTACTTC	CASSQEYSLKNIQYF
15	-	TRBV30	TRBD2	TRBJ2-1	TGTGCCTGGAAGCCACCGGGACTAGCGGTGGGTGAGCAGTTCTTC	CAWKPPGLAVGEQFF
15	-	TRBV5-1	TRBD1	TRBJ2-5	TGCGCCAGCAGCACAGGGACAGAGACACAAGAGACCCAGTACTTC	CASSTGTETQETQYF
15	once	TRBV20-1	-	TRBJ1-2	TGCAGTGCTAGAGATGTAGTAGGGAGGTTAGATGGCTACACCTTC	CSARDVVGRLDGYTF
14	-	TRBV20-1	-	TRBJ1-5	TGCAGTGCCGAACCTAGGGAGGTTTATCAGCCCCAGCATTTT	CSAEPREVYQPQHF
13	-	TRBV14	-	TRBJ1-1	TGTGCCAGCAGCCAAGAAAGGGGTTACGGGGCTTTCTTT	CASSQERGYGAFF
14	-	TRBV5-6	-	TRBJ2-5	TGTGCCAGCAGCTTAGGAGAGTACCAAGAGACCCAGTACTTC	CASSLGEYQETQYF
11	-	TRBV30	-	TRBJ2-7	TGTGCCTGGAAGGCGTCGGGAGAGCAGTACTTC	CAWKASGEQYF
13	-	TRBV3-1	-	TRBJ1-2	TGTGCCAGCAGCCAAGCGGGTACGAATGGCTACACCTTC	CASSQAGTNGYTF
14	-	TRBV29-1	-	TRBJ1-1	TGCAGCGTTGATGGGGCATCCTCGGTCACTGAAGCTTTCTTT	CSVDGASSVTEAFF
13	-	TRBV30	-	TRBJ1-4	TGTGCCTGGCAGAGAACAGACAATGAAAAACTGTTTTTT	CAWQRTDNEKLFF